The clone carrying this T cell receptor (beta chain) was counted a few times. This sample is drawn from a study of OX40 agonist ivuxolimab in advanced cancers. Sequenced by immunoSEQ multiplex PCR; TCRdb stores in-frame clones only, minus some. The sample has roughly 70,000 clones, roughly 87% seen once; the top ten hold 2%. The germline gives CDR1 SGHAT, CDR2 FQNNGV. This CDR3 has 16 amino acids. Trimming left V 5 bases short and J 0 bases short, with 14 bases between. Material: CD4+ or CD8+ T cells sorted from blood, obtained in a trial of the OX40 agonist ivuxolimab. This clonotype originated in an adult with an advanced solid tumor such as melanoma, head and neck, liver or kidney cancer. The chain employs TRBV11-2 and TRBJ2-1; tentative D call: TRBD2 (5 bases). Here the CDR3 reads CASSPRTPNSYNEQFF. The CDR3 DNA reads as TGTGCCAGCAGCCCCCGGACTCCTAACTCCTACAATGAGCAGTTCTTC.